This paragraph covers one TCR beta chain sequence. The data were taken from a study of cytomegalovirus exposure and HLA in healthy donors. The overall study: The Caucasian-associated ancestry cluster contained about 80% of the 398 genotyped donors.

A multiplex PCR was run with 60 Vbeta primers and 13 Jbeta primers. Here immunoSEQ multiplex PCR was the method, and the copy in TCRdb shows in-frame clones only, minus some. Here the sample spans 120,000 or so clones, around 78% being singletons. Germline CDR1 reads GTSNPN; CDR2 reads SVGIG (reference sequence). V shed 0 bases and J shed 2 bases, with 11 bases lying between them. The CDR3 is 15 amino acids. The chain uses TRBV30 and TRBJ1-3, with D perhaps matching TRBD1 (5 bases). This sequence was found in a man younger than 35 in good health and CMV-seropositive. Sequenced: PBMCs. The CDR3 DNA reads as TGTGCCTGGAGTGTGGGGACTGATCCTGGAAACACCATATATTTT. Protein: CAWSVGTDPGNTIYF.